These T cell receptor beta chains were read from a single sample in a study of shared clonotypes between healthy human individuals. Assay: immunoSEQ multiplex PCR; the TCRdb copy retains only in-frame clones and omits some. The table lists some 2,400,000 clones, 90% to 97% of them singletons. Sample: naive CD4+ T cells sorted from blood. Every receptor here comes from a man younger than 35 in good health. Both conserved end residues are part of each CDR3. A D gene is named only where the DNA matches it firmly. Expanded clones get a size class; other rows say once, few or many, or leave the size out.

d_gene	abundance	v_gene	j_gene	CDR3aa	CDR3nt
-	-	TRBV5-6	TRBJ2-5	CASSGQETQYF	TGTGCCAGCAGCGGACAAGAGACCCAGTACTTC
-	-	TRBV12-5	TRBJ1-2	CASGLVLAGNYGYTF	TGTGCTAGTGGTTTGGTACTGGCAGGCAACTATGGCTACACCTTC
-	-	TRBV7-9	TRBJ1-5	CASSSRGTDQPQHF	TGTGCCAGCAGCTCCAGAGGAACCGATCAGCCCCAGCATTTT
TRBD1	-	TRBV4-3	TRBJ2-7	CASSQEVFLDRDSYEQYF	TGCGCCAGCAGCCAAGAGGTTTTCCTCGACAGGGACTCCTACGAGCAGTACTTC
TRBD2	-	TRBV9	TRBJ2-3	CASRAGLAGTDTQYF	TGTGCCAGCAGAGCCGGACTAGCGGGAACAGATACGCAGTATTTT
TRBD1	-	TRBV4-1	TRBJ1-5	CASSQGSQGAGGNQPQHF	TGCGCCAGCAGCCAAGGATCCCAGGGGGCCGGTGGCAATCAGCCCCAGCATTTT
-	-	TRBV2	TRBJ2-5	CASSVVDGTQYF	TGTGCCAGCAGTGTGGTGGATGGGACCCAGTACTTC
-	-	TRBV5-4	TRBJ2-1	CASSRGLIEQFF	TGTGCCAGCAGCCGAGGGCTGATTGAGCAGTTCTTC
-	-	TRBV5-6	TRBJ1-5	CASSFRTDPPRQPQHF	TGTGCCAGCAGCTTCCGGACAGATCCCCCGAGGCAGCCCCAGCATTTT
-	many	TRBV5-1	TRBJ2-7	CASSLVPGSSYEQYF	TGCGCCAGCAGCTTGGTACCGGGTAGCTCCTACGAGCAGTACTTC
TRBD1	-	TRBV5-4	TRBJ1-1	CASSFPGQGAVVNTEAFF	TGTGCCAGCAGCTTCCCGGGACAGGGGGCCGTGGTTAACACTGAAGCTTTCTTT
-	-	TRBV12-2	TRBJ2-5	CASRLARIAGVQETQYF	TGTGCAAGTCGCTTAGCCCGGATAGCGGGGGTACAAGAGACCCAGTACTTC
TRBD1	-	TRBV4-1	TRBJ2-6	CASSQGRWDRGFGANVLTF	TGCGCCAGCAGCCAAGGAAGGTGGGACAGGGGCTTTGGGGCCAACGTCCTGACTTTC
-	-	TRBV10-2	TRBJ1-1	CASSGGPLEAFF	TGCGCCAGCAGTGGCGGCCCCTTAGAAGCTTTCTTT
TRBD2	-	TRBV28	TRBJ2-3	CASNPAGGTDTQYF	TGTGCCAGCAATCCCGCGGGGGGCACAGATACGCAGTATTTT
-	-	TRBV7-8	TRBJ2-7	CASSLVGGYEQYF	TGTGCCAGCAGCTTAGTGGGCGGCTACGAGCAGTACTTC
-	-	TRBV27	TRBJ1-1	CASSLSLVTEAFF	TGTGCCAGCAGTTTATCATTGGTGACTGAAGCTTTCTTT
TRBD2	-	TRBV18	TRBJ2-1	CASSRPGLAVYNEQFF	TGTGCCAGCTCACGACCGGGCCTAGCGGTATACAATGAGCAGTTCTTC
-	-	TRBV28	TRBJ1-2	CASESGANYGYTF	TGTGCCAGCGAGTCTGGAGCTAACTATGGCTACACCTTC
TRBD2	-	TRBV25-1	TRBJ2-7	CASRGLAGVSYEQYF	TGTGCCAGCAGGGGACTAGCGGGAGTATCCTACGAGCAGTACTTC
-	-	TRBV7-9	TRBJ2-2	CASSLELNTGELFF	TGTGCCAGCAGCTTAGAGTTGAACACCGGGGAGCTGTTTTTT
-	-	TRBV29-1	TRBJ2-7	CSVGGLYEQYF	TGCAGCGTTGGGGGGCTCTACGAGCAGTACTTC